This TCR beta chain was documented in a study of OX40 agonist ivuxolimab in advanced cancers. Background on the study: Patients received ivuxolimab, an agonistic anti-OX40 (CD134) antibody.

Note on this clone: The antigen remains undetermined.

Deletions cut 5 bases from V and 3 bases from J, with 11 bases between. The germline V gene has CDR1 SGHAT and CDR2 FQNNGV. This CDR3 comprises 13 residues. Study-wide findings and caveats: The study found that CD8+ T cells averaged more expanded clones than CD4+.

Patients were excluded for autoimmune disease history or systemic immunosuppression. Clones were sequenced by immunoSEQ multiplex PCR, and TCRdb holds only the in-frame ones, with some missing. This table holds about 79,000 clones, roughly 84% found once. The chain couples TRBV11-2 to TRBJ2-7; possible D gene TRBD2, 6 bases. This TCR derives from an adult with an advanced solid tumor such as melanoma, head and neck, liver or kidney cancer. Sample: CD4+ or CD8+ T cells sorted from blood, taken in a trial of the OX40 agonist ivuxolimab. CDR3 loop: CASSRDSIYEQYF. DNA for the CDR3: TGTGCCAGCAGCCGGGACTCGATCTACGAGCAGTACTTC.